This T cell receptor beta chain stems from a study of cytomegalovirus exposure and HLA in healthy donors. PCR used 60 Vbeta primers and 13 Jbeta primers. Profiled with immunoSEQ multiplex PCR; TCRdb holds only in-frame clones, not every one. The repertoire holds about 190,000 clones, with 80% to 85% as singletons. The CDR3 runs to 17 residues. CDR1 is SGHNT, CDR2 YENEEA, per germline. Regarding this clone: Its ends do not fully match the called genes, so a read error is possible.

The V gene is TRBV11-3, the J gene TRBJ2-2, with a tentative D call TRBD2 (6 bases). The material sequenced was PBMCs. The receptor was derived from a middle-aged man in good health and CMV-seropositive. The CDR3 DNA reads as TGTGCCAGCAGCTTATCGAAGGGCCGGGGGAACCCCGGGGAGCTGTTTTTT. Translated, it gives CASSLSKGRGNPGELFF.